This passage covers 5 T cell receptor beta chains from one sample sequenced in a study of blood T cell repertoires in COVID-19. TCRdb's copy holds only in-frame clones and misses some; the assay was immunoSEQ multiplex PCR. Of roughly 180,000 clones listed, roughly 90% are singletons. Sequenced sample: PBMCs or T cells enriched from blood (not recorded which). These receptors originate from a woman aged 30 to 39 who had recovered from COVID-19.

The genes are TRBV6-2 or TRBV6-3 and TRBJ1-6; D possibly corresponds to TRBD1 (5 bases). The V end was cut by 2 bases, the J end by 10 bases, with 6 bases between. The CDR3 length is 12 residues. Looked up from germline, CDR1 is MNHEY and CDR2 is SVGEGT. The CDR3 nucleotides are TGTGCCAGCAGTTACCAGGGATCACCCCTCCACTTT. This translates into CASSYQGSPLHF.

This clone has a handful of counts. This rearrangement joins TRBV7-9 to TRBJ1-1, with TRBD1 matching 7 bases. In germline, CDR1 is SEHNR, CDR2 FQNEAQ (reference sequence). The CDR3 totals 19 residues. V lost 2 bases to trimming and J lost 0 bases; unmatched junction nucleotides: 15. CDR3 coding DNA: TGTGCCAGCAGCTTACCCACCAGGGGGTCCCGCGAGGTGAACACTGAAGCTTTCTTT. The encoded protein is CASSLPTRGSREVNTEAFF.

The gene calls are TRBV6-5 and TRBJ2-3; D possibly corresponds to TRBD2 (7 bases). Trimming removed 2 bases from V and 5 bases from J, with 14 bases in between. CDR1 and CDR2 (germline): MNHEY, SVGAGI. There are 15 residues in the CDR3. Written as DNA, the CDR3 is TGTGCCAGCAGTTACGGGACGGGGGGCATAGATACGCAGTATTTT. Translation: CASSYGTGGIDTQYF.

The gene calls are TRBV25-1 and TRBJ2-2; perhaps TRBD1 as D (6 bases). The CDR3 length is 16 residues. CDR1 MGHDK and CDR2 SYGVNS come from the germline V gene. Trimming shortened V by 2 bases and J by 6 bases, and 16 bases separated the two germline ends. CDR3 loop: CASSELRTDNSGELFF. Here the CDR3 DNA reads TGTGCCAGCAGTGAACTCCGGACAGATAATTCCGGGGAGCTGTTTTTT.

This clone was detected once. The DNA for the CDR3 is TGTGCCATCAGTGATTCTAGCGGGGTCGACTCCTACAATGAGCAGTTCTTC. Protein sequence: CAISDSSGVDSYNEQFF. This chain connects TRBV10-3 to TRBJ2-1; 9 bases are a match to TRBD2. The CDR3 contains 17 residues. After removal of 3 bases from V and 0 bases from J, the junction contained 6 bases not matched to a gene. Germline V gene sequence: CDR1 ENHRY, CDR2 SYGVKD.